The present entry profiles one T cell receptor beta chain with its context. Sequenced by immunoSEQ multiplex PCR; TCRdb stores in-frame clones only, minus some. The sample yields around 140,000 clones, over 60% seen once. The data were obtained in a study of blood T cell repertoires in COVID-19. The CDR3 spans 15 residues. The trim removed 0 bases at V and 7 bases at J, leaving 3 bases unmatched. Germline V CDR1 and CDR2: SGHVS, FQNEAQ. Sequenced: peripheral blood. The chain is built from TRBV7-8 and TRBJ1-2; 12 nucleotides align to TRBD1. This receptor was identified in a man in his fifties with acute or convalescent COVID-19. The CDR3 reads CASSLAGGQGAGYTF. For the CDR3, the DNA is TGTGCCAGCAGCTTAGCCGGGGGACAGGGGGCTGGCTACACCTTC.